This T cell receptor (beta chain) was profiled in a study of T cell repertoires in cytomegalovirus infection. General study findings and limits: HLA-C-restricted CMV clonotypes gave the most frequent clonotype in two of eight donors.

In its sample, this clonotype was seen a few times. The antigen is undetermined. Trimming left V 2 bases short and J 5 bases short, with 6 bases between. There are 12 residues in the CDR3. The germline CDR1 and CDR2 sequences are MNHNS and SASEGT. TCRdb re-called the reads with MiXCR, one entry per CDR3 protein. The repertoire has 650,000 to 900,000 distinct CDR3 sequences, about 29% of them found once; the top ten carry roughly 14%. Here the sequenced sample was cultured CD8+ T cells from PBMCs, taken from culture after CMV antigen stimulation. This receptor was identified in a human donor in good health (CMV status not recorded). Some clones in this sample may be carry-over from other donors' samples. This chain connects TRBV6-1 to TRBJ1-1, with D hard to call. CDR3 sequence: CASSERRTEAFF. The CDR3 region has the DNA TGTGCCAGCAGTGAACGGAGAACTGAAGCTTTCTTT.